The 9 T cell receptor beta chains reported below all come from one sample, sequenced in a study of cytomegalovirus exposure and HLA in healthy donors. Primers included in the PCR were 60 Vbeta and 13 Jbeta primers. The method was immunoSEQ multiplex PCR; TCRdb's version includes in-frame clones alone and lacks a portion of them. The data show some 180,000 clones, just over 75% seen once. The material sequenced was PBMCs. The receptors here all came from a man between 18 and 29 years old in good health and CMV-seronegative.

CDR3 nucleotide sequence: TGCGCCAGCAGCCAAGTACGGGGGGATGGGTCGATAGGCTATGGCTACACCTTC. Translating it yields CASSQVRGDGSIGYGYTF. The chain has TRBV4-1 and TRBJ1-2, with D tentatively TRBD1 (5 bases). The germline V gene encodes CDR1 MGHRA and CDR2 YSYEKL. This CDR3 comprises 18 residues. Trimming cost V 1 base and J 4 bases, with 22 bases left between them.

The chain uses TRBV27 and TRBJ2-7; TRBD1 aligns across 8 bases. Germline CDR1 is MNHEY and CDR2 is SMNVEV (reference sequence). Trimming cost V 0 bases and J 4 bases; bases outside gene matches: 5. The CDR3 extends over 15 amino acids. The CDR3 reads CASSLSADRGYEQYF. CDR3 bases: TGTGCCAGCAGTTTATCGGCCGACAGGGGTTACGAGCAGTACTTC.

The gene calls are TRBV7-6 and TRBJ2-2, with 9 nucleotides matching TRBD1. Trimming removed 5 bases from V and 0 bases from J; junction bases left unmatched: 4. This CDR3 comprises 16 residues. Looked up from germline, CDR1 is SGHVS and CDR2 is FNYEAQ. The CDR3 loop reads CASSGYRGPNTGELFF. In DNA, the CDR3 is TGTGCCAGCAGCGGTTACAGGGGGCCGAACACCGGGGAGCTGTTTTTT.

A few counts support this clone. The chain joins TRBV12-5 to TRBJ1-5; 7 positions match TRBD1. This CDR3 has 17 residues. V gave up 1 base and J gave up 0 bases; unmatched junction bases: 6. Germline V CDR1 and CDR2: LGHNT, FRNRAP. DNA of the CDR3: TGTGCTAGTGGTTTGGAACAGGGGACATATAGCAATCAGCCCCAGCATTTT. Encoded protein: CASGLEQGTYSNQPQHF. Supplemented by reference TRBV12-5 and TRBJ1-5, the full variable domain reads DARVTQTPRHKVTEMGQEVTMRCQPILGHNTVFWYRQTMMQGLELLAYFRNRAPLDDSGMPKDRFSAEMPDATLATLKIQPSEPRDSAVYFCASGLEQGTYSNQPQHFGDGTRLSIL.

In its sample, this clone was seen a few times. The CDR3: CASGRQGPHQPQHF. The CDR3, as DNA: TGTGCCAGCGGTAGACAGGGGCCACATCAGCCCCAGCATTTT. This chain connects TRBV25-1 to TRBJ1-5; 8 bases agree with TRBD1. Per germline, CDR1 MGHDK and CDR2 SYGVNS. The CDR3 covers 14 residues. Trimming took 8 bases from V and 5 from J; bases not matched to a gene: 8.

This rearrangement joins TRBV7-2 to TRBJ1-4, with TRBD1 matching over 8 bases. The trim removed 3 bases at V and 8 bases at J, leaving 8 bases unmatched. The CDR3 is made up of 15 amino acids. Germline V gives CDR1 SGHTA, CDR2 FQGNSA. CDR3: CASSLDRAGGEKLFF. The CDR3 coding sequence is TGTGCCAGCAGCTTGGACAGGGCAGGAGGCGAAAAACTGTTTTTT.

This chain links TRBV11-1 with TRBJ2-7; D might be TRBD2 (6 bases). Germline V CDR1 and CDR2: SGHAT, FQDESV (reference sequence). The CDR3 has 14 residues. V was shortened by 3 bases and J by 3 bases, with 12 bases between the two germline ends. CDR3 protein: CASSFRDFGYEQYF. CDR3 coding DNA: TGTGCCAGCAGCTTCCGGGACTTTGGCTACGAGCAGTACTTC.

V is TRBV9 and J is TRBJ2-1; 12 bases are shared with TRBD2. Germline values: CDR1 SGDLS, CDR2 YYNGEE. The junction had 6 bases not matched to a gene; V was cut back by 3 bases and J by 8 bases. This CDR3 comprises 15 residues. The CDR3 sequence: CASSETSGRKDEQFF. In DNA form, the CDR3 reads TGTGCCAGCAGCGAGACTAGCGGGAGAAAGGATGAGCAGTTCTTC.

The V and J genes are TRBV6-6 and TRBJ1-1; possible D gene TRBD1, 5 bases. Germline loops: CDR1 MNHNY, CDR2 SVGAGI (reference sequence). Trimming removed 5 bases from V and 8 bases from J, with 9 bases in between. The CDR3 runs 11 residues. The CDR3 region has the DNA TGTGCCAGCAGTACGACAGTCGAAGCTTTCTTT. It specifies CASSTTVEAFF.